One T cell receptor beta chain is described in this entry. Per the authors' pipeline: Nucleated cell counts were estimated from reference gene primer amplification. The assay was immunoSEQ multiplex PCR, and TCRdb's table has in-frame clones only and misses some. V, J and clone size derive from that table, while D and trimming were established from the DNA sequence. The profile shows roughly 150,000 clones, 80% to 90% of them singletons. This sample stems from a study of blood T cell repertoires in COVID-19. The sequence came from a human donor in a cohort sampled during active COVID-19. Sequencing was performed on peripheral blood.

This CDR3 is CASSYGAGHNPDSPLHF. The DNA of the CDR3 is TGTGCCAGCAGTTACGGCGCTGGACACAACCCTGATTCACCCCTCCACTTT. The rearrangement joins TRBV6-2 or TRBV6-3 to TRBJ1-6; TRBD1 is a possible D gene (5 bases). Germline V gives CDR1 MNHEY, CDR2 SVGEGT. V lost 2 bases and J 8 bases, leaving 19 bases between the germline ends. This CDR3 region has 17 residues.